Following are 3 T cell receptor beta chains from one sample sequenced in a study of blood T cells in healthy people across ages. Using a J-beta primer mix together with a sample-barcoded 5' primer, a second PCR was run for about 7 to 12 cycles. TCRdb fed the 5' RACE reads into MiXCR, producing one record per CDR3 protein. Of some 900,000 distinct CDR3 sequences in the sample, around 26% were seen once. The material sequenced was blood. The receptor source for this set is a woman older than 75 in good health.

The chain is built from TRBV11-2 and TRBJ2-3; no clear D. Germline V gives CDR1 SGHAT, CDR2 FQNNGV. The CDR3 is 14 amino acids. Trimming removed 5 bases at V and 0 bases at J, with 9 bases between. The CDR3 spells CASSAPVSTDTQYF. The CDR3 nucleotides read TGTGCCAGCAGCGCTCCCGTAAGCACAGATACGCAGTATTTT.

This clonotype was observed at least ten times. The chain combines TRBV10-3 with TRBJ2-7; 9 nucleotides match TRBD1. V was pared by 3 bases and J by 9 bases, with 9 bases of the junction left unmatched. This CDR3 has 14 residues. Germline lookup yields CDR1 ENHRY and CDR2 SYGVKD. The CDR3 spells CAISDTGGEIGQYF. CDR3 bases: TGTGCCATCAGTGACACAGGGGGCGAGATCGGGCAGTACTTC.

The chain is built from TRBV2 and TRBJ2-3; D may be TRBD1 or TRBD2 (5 bases each). Per germline, CDR1 SNHLY and CDR2 FYNNEI. The CDR3 spans 16 residues. V lost 7 bases and J lost 5, with 22 bases in between. In DNA, the CDR3 is TGTGCCAGCACCCCTGGCAGAACGTTTGGGGGAGATACGCAGTATTTT. Its translation: CASTPGRTFGGDTQYF.